This T cell receptor beta chain was profiled in a study of blood T cell repertoires in COVID-19. Study summary: Nucleic acid was either cDNA or gDNA, and it came from T cells, B-cell-depleted T cells, or PBMCs.

There are 14 residues in the CDR3. The germline V gene encodes CDR1 LNHDA and CDR2 SQIVND (reference sequence). Trimming removed 7 bases from V and 2 bases from J, with 12 bases in between. Method: immunoSEQ multiplex PCR; TCRdb's copy keeps in-frame clones and lacks some. The sample has 25,000 to 35,000 clones, roughly 78% seen once. The sequenced material came from peripheral blood. The chain combines TRBV19 with TRBJ1-5; D may be TRBD1 (6 bases). The receptor was derived from a boy aged 2 to 10 with active or convalescent COVID-19. DNA of the CDR3: TGTGCCAGTAAACCCAACAGGGGCAATCAGCCCCAGCATTTT. Its protein product is CASKPNRGNQPQHF.